This record concerns one TCR beta chain sequence. Its antigen is unknown. This specimen belongs to a study of shared clonotypes between healthy human individuals. General study results and limits: Shared across a few donors were about 4.8% of the naive CD4 clonotypes. The sole specimen, blood, was sampled, and tissue repertoires likely differ.

Some clones are missing from TCRdb's copy, which holds only in-frame ones; the method was immunoSEQ multiplex PCR. The sample has approximately 500,000 clones; less than 96% are singletons. Deletions cut 0 bases from V and 0 bases from J, with 12 bases between. The CDR3 is 17 amino acids. Per the germline V gene, CDR1 is SEHNR and CDR2 is FQNEAQ (reference sequence). The sequence was obtained from a woman under 40 in good health. Material for sequencing was naive CD4+ T cells sorted from blood. Subset specified: CD45RA+ positively selected. The rearrangement joins TRBV7-9 to TRBJ2-1; D perhaps matches TRBD2 (5 bases). CDR3 DNA: TGTGCCAGCAGCTTAGCTTTGACTATCAGCTCCTACAATGAGCAGTTCTTC. This codes for CASSLALTISSYNEQFF.